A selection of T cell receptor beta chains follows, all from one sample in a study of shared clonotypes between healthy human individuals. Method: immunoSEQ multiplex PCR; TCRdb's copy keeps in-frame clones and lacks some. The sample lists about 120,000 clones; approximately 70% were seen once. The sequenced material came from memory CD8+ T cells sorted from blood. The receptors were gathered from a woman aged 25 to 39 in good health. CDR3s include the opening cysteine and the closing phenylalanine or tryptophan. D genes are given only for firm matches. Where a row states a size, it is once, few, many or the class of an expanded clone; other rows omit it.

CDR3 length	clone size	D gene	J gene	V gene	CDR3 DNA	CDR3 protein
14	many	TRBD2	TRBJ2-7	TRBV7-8	TGTGCCAGCAGCTTCGGACTAGAAGCCTACGAGCAGTACTTC	CASSFGLEAYEQYF
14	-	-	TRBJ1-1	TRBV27	TGTGCCAGCAGTTTAAGGCAGGTAGCCACTGAAGCTTTCTTT	CASSLRQVATEAFF
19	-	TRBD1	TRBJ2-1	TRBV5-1	TGCGCCAGCAGCTTGGATACAGGGGGATCGGTAATCTCCTACAATGAGCAGTTCTTC	CASSLDTGGSVISYNEQFF
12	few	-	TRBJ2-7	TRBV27	TGTGCCAGCAGTTCTGGACAGAACGAGCAGTACTTC	CASSSGQNEQYF
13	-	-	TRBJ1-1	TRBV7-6	TGTGCCAGCAGCTTCGGTATGAACACTGAAGCTTTCTTT	CASSFGMNTEAFF
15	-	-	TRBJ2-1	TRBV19	TGTGCCAGTAGTCAGTTTAGAGGGTGGTTGAATGAGCAGTTCTTC	CASSQFRGWLNEQFF
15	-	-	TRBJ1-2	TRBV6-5	TGTGCCAGTCAACTAGACCCCCGGGACACCTATGGCTACACCTTC	CASQLDPRDTYGYTF
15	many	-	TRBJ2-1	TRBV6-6	TGTGCCAGCAGTTACGCCCTGGGGGATTACAATGAGCAGTTCTTC	CASSYALGDYNEQFF
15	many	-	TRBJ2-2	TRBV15	TGTGCCACCAGCAGAGACCGACTAGAATCCGGGGAGCTGTTTTTT	CATSRDRLESGELFF
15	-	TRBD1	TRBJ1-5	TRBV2	TGTGCCAGCAGCTCGACAGGGTCAGGCAATCAGCCCCAGCATTTT	CASSSTGSGNQPQHF
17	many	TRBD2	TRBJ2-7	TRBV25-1	TGTGCCAGCAGTGAATCCGGCCTAGCGGGGTTCTCCTACGAGCAGTACTTC	CASSESGLAGFSYEQYF
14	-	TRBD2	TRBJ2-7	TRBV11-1	TGTGCCAGCAGCTTAGAAGGCGGGAGCTACGAGCAGTACTTC	CASSLEGGSYEQYF
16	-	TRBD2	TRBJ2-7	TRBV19	TGTGCCAGTAGAAAGGGACTAGCGGGTCCCGCCTACGAGCAGTACTTC	CASRKGLAGPAYEQYF
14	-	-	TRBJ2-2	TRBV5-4	TGTGCCAGCAGCTCACCGAATCTGCCCGGGGAGCTGTTTTTT	CASSSPNLPGELFF
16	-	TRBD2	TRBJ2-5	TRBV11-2	TGTGCCAGCAGCCATAGCGGGAGGGGATCTAGGGAGACCCAGTACTTC	CASSHSGRGSRETQYF
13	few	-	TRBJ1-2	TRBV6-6	TGTGCCAGCAGTCTAATGGACGTCTATGGCTACACCTTC	CASSLMDVYGYTF
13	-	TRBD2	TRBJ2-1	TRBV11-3	TGTGCCAGCCAACGGGAGGGTTACAATGAGCAGTTCTTC	CASQREGYNEQFF
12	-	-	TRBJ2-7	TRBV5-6	TGTGCCAGCAGCTTGGGTTTGGCATCTTGGTACTTC	CASSLGLASWYF
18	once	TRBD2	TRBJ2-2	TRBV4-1	TGCGCCAGCAGCCAAGATGGAGCGGGAGCCACGTTTATCGGGGAGCCGTTTTTT	CASSQDGAGATFIGEPFF
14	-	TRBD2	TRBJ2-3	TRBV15	TGTGCCACCAGCTCCCGGGGGGAGGTTGATACGCAGTATTTT	CATSSRGEVDTQYF
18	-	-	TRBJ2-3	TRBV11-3	TGTGCCAGCAGCTTAACTGCTCCGGGCCAGCGGCAGGGAGATACGCAGTATTTT	CASSLTAPGQRQGDTQYF
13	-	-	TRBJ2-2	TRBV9	TGTGCCAGCAGCGTAGTTACGACCGGGGAGCTGTTTTTT	CASSVVTTGELFF
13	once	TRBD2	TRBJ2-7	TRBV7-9	TGTGCCAGCGGGACTAGCGGGAGCAACGAGCAGTACTTC	CASGTSGSNEQYF
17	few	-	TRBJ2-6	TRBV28	TGTGCCAGCAGTTTATGGGGGCCCCTACAAGGGGCCAACGTCCTGACTTTC	CASSLWGPLQGANVLTF
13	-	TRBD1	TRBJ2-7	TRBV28	TGTGCCAGCAGTCCGGACAGGGGGTACGAGCAGTACTTC	CASSPDRGYEQYF
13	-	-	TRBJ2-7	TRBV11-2	TGTGCCAGCAGCTTTAGTCCGGATTACGAGCAGTACTTC	CASSFSPDYEQYF
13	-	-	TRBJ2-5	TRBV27	TGTGCCAGCAGTCCCCAGCGGCAAGAGACCCAGTACTTC	CASSPQRQETQYF
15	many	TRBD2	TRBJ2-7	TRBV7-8	TGTGCCAGCAGCTTAGCAGTGGCGGGAGTTGACGAGCAGTACTTC	CASSLAVAGVDEQYF
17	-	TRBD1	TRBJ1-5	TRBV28	TGTGCCAGCAAAGCCGGGACAGGGATCCGTAGCAATCAGCCCCAGCATTTT	CASKAGTGIRSNQPQHF
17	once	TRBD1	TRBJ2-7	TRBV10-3	TGTGCCATCAGTGAGTCGGGCCGGGACAGGGCCTCCTACGAGCAGTACTTC	CAISESGRDRASYEQYF
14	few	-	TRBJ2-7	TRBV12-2	TGTGCAAGTCGCTTGGTGCGGGAGTTCTACGAGCAGTACTTC	CASRLVREFYEQYF
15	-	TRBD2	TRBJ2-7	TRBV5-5	TGTGCCAGCAGCCCGAGGACTAGCGGGGCCTACGAGCAGTACTTC	CASSPRTSGAYEQYF
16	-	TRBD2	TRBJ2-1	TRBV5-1	TGCGCCAGCAGCTTGGAGCCCCTAGCGGGAGTAGATGAGCAGTTCTTC	CASSLEPLAGVDEQFF
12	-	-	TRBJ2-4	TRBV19	TGTGCCAGTAGTATCCGAGGGGACATTCAGTACTTC	CASSIRGDIQYF
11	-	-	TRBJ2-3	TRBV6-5	TGTGCCAGCAGTTACCGAGATACGCAGTATTTT	CASSYRDTQYF
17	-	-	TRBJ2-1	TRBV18	TGTGCCAGCTCACCCCCAGACGGGGTCAGCTCCTACAATGAGCAGTTCTTC	CASSPPDGVSSYNEQFF
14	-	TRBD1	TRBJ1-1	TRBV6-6	TGTGCCAGCAGTTACTACCGTGTACAGGGGGAAGCTTTCTTT	CASSYYRVQGEAFF
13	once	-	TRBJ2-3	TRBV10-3	TGTGCCATCAGTGATCTCGGCACAGATACGCAGTATTTT	CAISDLGTDTQYF
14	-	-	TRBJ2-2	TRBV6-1	TGTGCCAGCATTTTCAGGGTTTCCACCGGGGAGCTGTTTTTT	CASIFRVSTGELFF
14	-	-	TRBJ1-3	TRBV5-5	TGTGCCAGCTTCCTTGAGGTCTCTGGAAACACCATATATTTT	CASFLEVSGNTIYF
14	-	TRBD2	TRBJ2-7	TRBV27	TGTGCCAGCAGTTTATTCCCAGCGGGACTCGAGCAGTACTTC	CASSLFPAGLEQYF
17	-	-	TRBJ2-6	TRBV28	TGTGCCAGCAGTTTACAGGGGCTGAGCTCTGGGGCCAACGTCCTGACTTTC	CASSLQGLSSGANVLTF
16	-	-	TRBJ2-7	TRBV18	TGTGCCAGCTCACCATTTGGGGCCGGGGACTCCTACGAGCAGTACTTC	CASSPFGAGDSYEQYF
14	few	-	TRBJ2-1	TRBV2	TGTGCCAGCAGACTAAGACTCTCCTACAATGAGCAGTTCTTC	CASRLRLSYNEQFF
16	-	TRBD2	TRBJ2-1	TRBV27	TGTGCCAGCAGTGCAAAAGCGGGAGGGGGTTACAATGAGCAGTTCTTC	CASSAKAGGGYNEQFF
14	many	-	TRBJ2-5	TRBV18	TGTGCCAGCTCACCATTCCAGCGGGAAGAGACCCAGTACTTC	CASSPFQREETQYF
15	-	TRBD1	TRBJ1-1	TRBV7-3	TGTGCCAGCAGCCAGATGGGACAGGGGGCAACTGAAGCTTTCTTT	CASSQMGQGATEAFF
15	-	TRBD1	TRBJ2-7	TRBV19	TGTGCCAGTAGTTTAGGGACACAGGGGTCGTACGAGCAGTACTTC	CASSLGTQGSYEQYF
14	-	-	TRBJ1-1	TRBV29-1	TGCAGCGTGGTGGGGGAAGGGATGAACACTGAAGCTTTCTTT	CSVVGEGMNTEAFF
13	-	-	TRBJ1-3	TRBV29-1	TGCAGCGTTGTCTTAGGGGCGCGCAACACCATATATTTT	CSVVLGARNTIYF
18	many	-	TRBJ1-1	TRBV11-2	TGTGCCAGCAGCCAGCCCTGGGCAGGGAGCAACATGAACACTGAAGCTTTCTTT	CASSQPWAGSNMNTEAFF
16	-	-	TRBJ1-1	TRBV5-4	TGTGCCAGTATCTCACGTCTTCAGGTGACGAACACTGAAGCTTTCTTT	CASISRLQVTNTEAFF
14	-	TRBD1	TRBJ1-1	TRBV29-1	TGCAGCGTTCACGCCGGGACAGGGGGGACTGAAGCTTTCTTT	CSVHAGTGGTEAFF
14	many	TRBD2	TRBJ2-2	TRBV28	TGTGCCAGCAGGACTAGCGGGGACACCGGGGAGCTGTTTTTT	CASRTSGDTGELFF
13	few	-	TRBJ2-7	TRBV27	TGTGCCAGCAGTCCCGGGAAAACCTACGAGCAGTACTTC	CASSPGKTYEQYF
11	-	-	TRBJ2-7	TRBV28	TGTGCCAGCAGTTTAGTCTACGAGCAGTACTTC	CASSLVYEQYF
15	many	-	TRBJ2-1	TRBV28	TGTGCCAGCAGTTTACGAACCACCGGTATCCATGAGCAGTTCTTC	CASSLRTTGIHEQFF